The T cell receptor (beta chain) described here comes from a study of T cells in Graves' hyperthyroidism and ophthalmopathy. The blood was taken when hyperthyroidism was first diagnosed, before any ophthalmopathy symptoms showed up. The CDR3 regions of TCR beta were amplified from RNA transcripts. First-round RT-PCR with HTBI primers amplified the TCR CDR3 region. MiXCR, applied by TCRdb to the multiplex PCR reads, yields one record per CDR3 protein. The sample has roughly 360,000 distinct CDR3 sequences, approximately 12% seen once; the top ten hold less than 25%. This clonotype was seen only a few times. Its specificity is unknown. Study results and limitations: Stable hyperthyroidism and ophthalmopathy were separated using 13 V-J signatures.

Germline-derived CDR1 and CDR2 are SQVTM and ANQGSEA. The CDR3 covers 14 residues. The V and J ends lost 4 bases and 0 bases respectively, with 12 bases between them. This TCR came from a man aged 25-45 years with Graves' hyperthyroidism that later progressed to Graves' ophthalmopathy. The chain recombines TRBV29-1 with TRBJ2-5, with no clear D. The sample taken for sequencing was blood. The CDR3 DNA sequence: TGCAGCGTTGGGATAGACGGTTACCAAGAGACCCAGTACTTC. Translation gives CSVGIDGYQETQYF.